The following is a T cell receptor beta chain sequence with its context. Sequencing used immunoSEQ multiplex PCR; TCRdb keeps in-frame clones, though not all of them. This table holds about 18,000 clones, approximately 80% found once. The source of the sample is a study of Tregs in tolerant kidney transplant recipients. This CDR3 has 17 amino acids. The ends lost 0 bases at V and 5 bases at J; junction bases unmatched: 7. Germline-derived CDR1 and CDR2 are MGHRA and YSYEKL. This receptor was taken from a human donor in good health. The chain carries TRBV4-1 and TRBJ2-5, with TRBD2 identical over 12 bases. Input material: Tregs from blood. As DNA, the CDR3 is TGCGCCAGCAGCCAAGATCTGGGGACTAGCGGGCGTGAGACCCAGTACTTC. It yields the protein CASSQDLGTSGRETQYF.